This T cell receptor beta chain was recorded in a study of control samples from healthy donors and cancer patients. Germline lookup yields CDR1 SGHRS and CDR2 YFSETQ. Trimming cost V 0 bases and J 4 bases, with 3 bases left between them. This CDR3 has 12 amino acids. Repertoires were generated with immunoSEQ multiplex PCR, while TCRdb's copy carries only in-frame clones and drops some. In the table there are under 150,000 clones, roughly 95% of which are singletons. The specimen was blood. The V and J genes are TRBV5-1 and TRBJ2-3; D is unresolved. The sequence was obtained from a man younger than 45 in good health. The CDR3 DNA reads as TGCGCCAGCAGCTTGGAGTCAGATACGCAGTATTTT. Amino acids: CASSLESDTQYF.